This TCR beta chain derives from a study of T-cell reconstitution after alpha-beta-depleted transplantation in children. Regarding the study as a whole: Expanded clones from the graft, numbering several hundred, reportedly supplied alpha-beta T cells about two months after transplant.

This clonotype was seen only once. The antigen is unknown. Preparation of the TCRbeta library involved a method that used unique molecular identifiers. TCRdb recomputed calls from the PCR reads with MiXCR, one row per CDR3 protein. The sample yields about 980,000 distinct CDR3 sequences, about 29% seen once. Germline V gene sequence: CDR1 SEHNR, CDR2 FQNEAQ (reference sequence). CDR3 size: 13 residues. Between the trimmed V and J ends, which lost 5 bases and 9 bases, there was a span of 14 bases. The specimen comprised PBMCs, mostly from graft donor cells, sampled 360 days after TCRalphabeta/CD19-depleted stem cell transplant. The sequence came from a boy younger than two who had a stem cell transplant for SCID, so the T cells may come from the graft donor. This sequence joins TRBV7-9 and TRBJ1-5, with D hard to call. The DNA of the CDR3 is TGTGCCAGCAGCCCCGAGAGGGCAGGGCCCCAGCATTTT. Its protein product is CASSPERAGPQHF.